This TCR beta chain was captured in a study of blood T cell repertoires in COVID-19. V lost 11 bases and J 0 bases, leaving 7 bases between the germline ends. This CDR3 comprises 11 residues. From germline, CDR1 is ENHRY and CDR2 SYGVKD. This table comes from immunoSEQ multiplex PCR, and its TCRdb copy is limited to in-frame clones, with some not included. The sample yields hundreds of thousands of clones, 80% to 90% seen once. Assignments of participants to cohorts depended upon their own reported clinical history. Sequenced input: PBMCs or T cells enriched from blood (not recorded which). This TCR derives from a man in his fifties or sixties who had been exposed to COVID-19. The chain couples TRBV10-3 to TRBJ1-1, with unresolved D. CDR3 residues: CASRLNTEAFF. The CDR3, as DNA: TGTGCCTCCCGGTTGAACACTGAAGCTTTCTTT.